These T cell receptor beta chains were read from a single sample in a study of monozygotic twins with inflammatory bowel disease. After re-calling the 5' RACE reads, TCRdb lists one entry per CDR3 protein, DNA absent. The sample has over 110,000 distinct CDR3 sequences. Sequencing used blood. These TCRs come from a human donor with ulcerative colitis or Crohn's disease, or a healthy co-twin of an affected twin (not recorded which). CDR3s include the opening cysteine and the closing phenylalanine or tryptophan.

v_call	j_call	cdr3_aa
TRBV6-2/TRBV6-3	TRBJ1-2	CASSLDGNGYTF
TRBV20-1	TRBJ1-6	CSARERRVALSYNSPLHF
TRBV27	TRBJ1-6	CASSFEGKSSYNSPLHF
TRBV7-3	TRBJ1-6	CASSRRDSGSPLHF
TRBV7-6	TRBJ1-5	CASSLGGGQVTQPQHF
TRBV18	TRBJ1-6	CASSPPGLPTAHNSPLHF
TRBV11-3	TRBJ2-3	CASSLGQASTDTQYF
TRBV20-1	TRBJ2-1	CSARLQTSREQFF
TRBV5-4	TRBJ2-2	CASSFYGGNTGELFF
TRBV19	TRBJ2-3	CASSIVTESTDTQYF
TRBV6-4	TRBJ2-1	CASSQDIERPEQFF
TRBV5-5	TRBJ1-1	CASSFSSVVAFF
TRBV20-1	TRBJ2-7	CSARVAFPSYEQYF
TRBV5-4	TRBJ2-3	CASSLAGTSGAWASTDTQYF
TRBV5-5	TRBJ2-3	CASSLVPDYTDTQYF
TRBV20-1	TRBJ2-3	CSAPRAGTDTQYF
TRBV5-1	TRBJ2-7	CASSPTGSSSYEQYF
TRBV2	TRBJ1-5	CASSTRDRGRDQPQHF